Reported below is one T cell receptor (beta chain). V lost 4 bases, J lost 2 bases, and 12 bases lay in between. The germline CDR1 and CDR2 sequences are SGHRS and YFSETQ. The CDR3 is 14 amino acids. As handled by the study authors: Quantification of nucleated cells was approximated via reference gene primer amplification. The assay was immunoSEQ multiplex PCR, and TCRdb's table has in-frame clones only and misses some. Clone size and the V and J calls come from that table; the DNA yielded D and trimming. The table has about 42,000 clones, more than 75% seen once. The sample belongs to a study of blood T cell repertoires in COVID-19. Study overall: Researchers got acute and convalescent COVID-19 samples from the United States, Italy and Spain.

The V gene is TRBV5-1, the J gene TRBJ1-2; TRBD1 is a possible D gene (6 bases). What was sequenced was peripheral blood. The source of this sequence is a man in his 70s with active COVID-19. This CDR3 reads CASSPQTGNYGYTF. In DNA form, the CDR3 reads TGCGCCAGCAGCCCCCAGACAGGCAACTATGGCTACACCTTC.